These 32 T cell receptor beta chains came from one sample sequenced in a study of read filtering for tumor transcriptome and immune sequencing. This library used roughly 400 ng RNA and molecular barcoded adaptors spanning alpha/delta and beta/gamma chains. MiXCR, run by TCRdb on the reads, gives a single entry per CDR3 protein. The sample holds over 50,000 distinct CDR3 sequences; roughly 19% are singletons and the top ten take about 11%. Sequencing was done on a sample of a population of CD138-negative cells sorted from bone marrow. These receptors were obtained from a donor aged 40 or over with multiple myeloma.

This clonotype was recorded at least ten times. The rearrangement uses TRBV15 and TRBJ2-5; D gene ambiguous. The CDR3 length is 17 residues. Trimming removed 1 base from V and 5 bases from J, with 20 bases in between. Germline CDR1 LNHNV, CDR2 YYDKDF (reference sequence). This CDR3 is CATSRGLIGTTMETQYF. The CDR3 DNA is TGTGCCACCAGCAGAGGATTAATAGGTACAACCATGGAGACCCAGTACTTC.

This clonotype was detected ten times or more. This chain's CDR3 is CASSLEANYGYTF. CDR3 DNA sequence: TGTGCCAGCAGCTTAGAAGCTAACTATGGCTACACCTTC. V usage is TRBV7-8 and J usage is TRBJ1-2; unclear D gene. Germline-derived CDR1 and CDR2 are SGHVS and FQNEAQ. Trimming pared 1 base from V and 0 bases from J, leaving 3 bases between. The CDR3 sequence is 13 residues long.

The chain links TRBV20-1 to TRBJ2-7; no definite D call. V lost 3 bases, J lost 1 base, and 7 bases lay in between. CDR3 length equals 12 residues. Germline values: CDR1 DFQATT, CDR2 SNEGSKA (reference sequence). The CDR3 bases are TGCAGTGCTAGTGGGGTGTCCTACGAGCAGTACTTC. Residues: CSASGVSYEQYF.

This clonotype was detected many times. At one of its ends the junction is not consistent with the germline gene, which may arise from a read error. V is TRBV5-1 and J is TRBJ2-6; D not certain. The CDR3 is made up of 13 amino acids. Germline V CDR1 and CDR2: SGHRS, YFSETQ. The CDR3, as DNA: TGTGCCAGCAGTCCTTCTGGGGCCAACGTCCTGACTTTC. Protein sequence: CASSPSGANVLTF.

Worth noting for this clonotype: A single base separates this from a much larger clone, so it may be a read error. The CDR3 region has the DNA TGTGCCGGCAGTAAACAGGGCAATTCACCCCTCCACTTT. Its translation is CAGSKQGNSPLHF. The V and J genes are TRBV6-2 or TRBV6-3 and TRBJ1-6; tentatively, D is TRBD1 (6 bases). The length of the CDR3 is 13 residues. Germline V gene sequence: CDR1 MNHEY, CDR2 SVGEGT.

This clonotype was counted a few times. Mismatch with germline at one junction end may stem from a read error. The gene calls are TRBV20-1 and TRBJ2-2, with 9 bases lining up with TRBD2. This CDR3 comprises 17 residues. Germline lookup yields CDR1 DFQATT and CDR2 SNEGSKA (reference sequence). DNA for the CDR3: TGCAGTGCTAGAGAGGGAGCGGGGGGAGCGAACGCCGGGGAGCTGTTTTTT. Encoded protein: CSAREGAGGANAGELFF.

This clonotype has at least ten counts. J is TRBJ1-2 and V is TRBV5-1; no definite D call. Germline CDR1 is SGHRS and CDR2 is YFSETQ. The CDR3 runs to 13 residues. V was clipped by 4 bases and J by 8 bases, with 15 bases between them. CDR3 in DNA: TGCGCCAGCAGCCCGACGGACCAAAGCGGCTACACCTTC. Translation gives CASSPTDQSGYTF.

The sample holds many counts of this clonotype. The chain couples TRBV20-1 to TRBJ2-1; no clear D gene. Germline V gives CDR1 DFQATT, CDR2 SNEGSKA (reference sequence). Trimming removed 7 bases at V and 2 bases at J, with 15 bases between. CDR3 length equals 14 residues. The CDR3, as DNA: TGCAGTGGGCGGTGGTCCGACCCCTACAATGAGCAGTTCTTC. This codes for CSGRWSDPYNEQFF.

Concerning this clonotype: This clone may be a read error of a much larger clone one base away. The chain uses TRBV20-1 and TRBJ1-2; 8 bases match TRBD1. Trimming took 3 bases from V and 4 from J; bases not matched to a gene: 7. The germline CDR1 and CDR2 sequences are DFQATT and SNEGSKA (reference sequence). The CDR3 totals 14 residues. CDR3 sequence reads: CSASAGGRRYGYTF. In DNA form, the CDR3 reads TGCAGTGCTAGCGCAGGGGGCAGGCGCTATGGCTACACCTTC.

Ten or more counts support this clonotype. The V and J genes are TRBV29-1 and TRBJ1-4; D remains unclear. The germline gives CDR1 SQVTM, CDR2 ANQGSEA. Trimming removed 6 bases at V and 2 bases at J, with 16 bases between. CDR3 length equals 15 residues. The CDR3 bases are TGCAGCGTAGCACACTACGGGGAGACTAATGAAAAACTGTTTTTT. It codes for CSVAHYGETNEKLFF.

In its sample, this clonotype was seen a few times. The chain combines TRBV6-5 with TRBJ2-3, with unresolved D. Germline values: CDR1 MNHEY, CDR2 SVGAGI. The length of the CDR3 is 15 residues. Between the trimmed V and J ends, which lost 8 bases and 2 bases, there was a span of 17 bases. The CDR3 nucleotides are TGTGCCAGCGGAGTGGCCGACATTGCCACAGATACGCAGTATTTT. It codes for CASGVADIATDTQYF.

About this clonotype itself: The final CDR3 position lacks the conserved phenylalanine or tryptophan, pointing to a likely read error. The V gene is TRBV28, the J gene TRBJ2-1, with 12 bases fitting TRBD2. The CDR3 runs to 14 residues. V lost 10 bases to trimming and J lost 8 bases; unmatched junction nucleotides: 9. Germline values: CDR1 MDHEN, CDR2 SYDVKM. CDR3 amino acids: CATRGLAGLDEQFS. Written as DNA, the CDR3 is TGTGCCACTCGAGGACTAGCGGGATTGGATGAGCAGTTCTCC.

Remarks on this clonotype: A single base separates this from a much larger clone, so it may be a read error. The chain combines TRBV20-1 with TRBJ2-3; TRBD2 agrees at 13 bases. Germline V gene data show CDR1 as DFQATT and CDR2 as SNEGSKA (reference sequence). The CDR3 contains 18 residues. Here the CDR3 DNA reads TGCGGTGCTGGGGGACTAGCGGGGACCCACTTCGACACAGATACGCAGTATTTT. It specifies CGAGGLAGTHFDTDTQYF.

Many counts were recorded for this clonotype. J is TRBJ2-2 and V is TRBV12-3 or TRBV12-4; 8 bases fit TRBD1. This CDR3 comprises 14 residues. With 7 bases clipped from V and 4 bases from J, the junction kept 5 bases outside the gene matches. CDR3 DNA sequence: TGTGCCAGCATTAGAACAGGGGGCACCGGGGAGCTGTTTTTT. Residues: CASIRTGGTGELFF.

This clonotype was counted many times. This chain joins TRBV4-1 and TRBJ2-1; no reliable D call. In germline, CDR1 is MGHRA, CDR2 YSYEKL. V was cut by 4 bases and J by 7 bases, with 5 bases left in between. The CDR3 covers 11 residues. The CDR3 coding sequence is TGCGCCAGCAGCCTACAAAATGAGCAGTTCTTC. This translates into CASSLQNEQFF.

This clonotype showed up many times. The genes are TRBV7-9 and TRBJ2-6, with D unclear. Germline CDR1 is SEHNR and CDR2 is FQNEAQ (reference sequence). The CDR3 is 17 amino acids. With 1 base removed from V and 2 bases from J, the gap between germline ends came to 12 bases. The CDR3 protein is CASSLVGRLAGANVLTF. The CDR3 DNA is TGTGCCAGCAGCTTAGTCGGCAGGCTGGCTGGGGCCAACGTCCTGACTTTC.

The chain uses TRBV12-3 or TRBV12-4 and TRBJ2-5, with 7 nucleotides matching TRBD2. This CDR3 has 13 amino acids. J was trimmed by 7 bases and V by 3 bases; bases with no gene match: 5. As DNA, the CDR3 is TGTGCCAGCAGTTTGGCTAGCGGTTTGACCCAGTACTTC. Protein: CASSLASGLTQYF.

A remark on this clonotype: This likely reflects a read error, since a far larger clone is one base away. The chain couples TRBV11-1 to TRBJ2-7; the D gene is possibly TRBD2 (6 bases). The germline gives CDR1 SGHAT, CDR2 FQDESV (reference sequence). The CDR3 has 15 residues. This CDR3 is CASSLAGGATYVQYF. The DNA of the CDR3 is TGTGCCAGCAGCTTAGCGGGAGGTGCCACCTACGTGCAGTACTTC.

This clonotype was recorded at least ten times. In nucleotides, the CDR3 is TGTGCCACCCGCCGGGACATCTTCCCCATGAACACTGAAGCTTTCTTT. Amino acid sequence: CATRRDIFPMNTEAFF. J is TRBJ1-1 and V is TRBV2; D is possibly TRBD1 (6 bases). The CDR3 runs to 16 residues. The V gene's germline CDR1 is SNHLY and CDR2 FYNNEI. Trimming took off 10 bases at V and 0 bases at J, with 21 bases between the two ends.

The V call is TRBV4-1, the J call TRBJ2-5; D is unresolved. The germline CDR1 and CDR2 sequences are MGHRA and YSYEKL. CDR3 length: 13 residues. Trimming stripped 3 bases from V and 7 bases from J, with 12 bases between. This chain's CDR3 is CASSQVESATQYF. The CDR3 DNA reads TGCGCCAGCAGCCAGGTTGAGTCGGCGACCCAGTACTTC.

The V and J genes are TRBV10-1 and TRBJ2-3; 11 bases are shared with TRBD2. The V segment lost 6 bases and the J segment 0 bases; nucleotides outside the gene matches: 5. The V gene's germline CDR1 is WNHNN and CDR2 SYGVQD (reference sequence). The CDR3 covers 16 residues. The CDR3 here is CASSRGLAGSTDTQYF. Here the CDR3 DNA reads TGCGCCAGCAGCCGAGGACTAGCGGGTAGCACAGATACGCAGTATTTT.

This clonotype was seen only a few times. A much larger clonotype is one base distant, so this may be a read error. V gene TRBV6-5 combines with J gene TRBJ1-2; D is perhaps TRBD1 (5 bases). The CDR3 has 14 amino acids. Germline V lookup: CDR1 MNHEY, CDR2 SVGAGI. CDR3 in DNA: TGTGCCTGCAGACCTCCCGGGACCTTTTCTGGCTACACCTTC. Translation: CACRPPGTFSGYTF.

A word on this clonotype: At one end the junction does not follow the germline gene, possibly because of a read error. V is TRBV18 and J is TRBJ2-2; possibly TRBD1 or TRBD2 for D (5 bases each). Germline V gene lookup returns CDR1 KGHSH and CDR2 LQKENI. This CDR3 has 19 residues. CDR3 amino acids: CASSPGRALHSEDTGQLFF. The CDR3 nucleotides read TGTGCCAGCTCACCGGGACGAGCCCTCCATTCCGAGGACACCGGGCAGCTGTTTTTT.

Remarks on this clonotype: This likely stems from a read error, as it lies one base from a far larger clone. The rearrangement uses TRBV11-3 and TRBJ2-7; D might be TRBD2 (5 bases). The CDR3 has 15 residues. Trimming took off 4 bases at V and 0 bases at J, with 13 bases between the two ends. CDR1 and CDR2 from the germline V gene are SGHNT and YENEEA. CDR3 in DNA: TGTGCCAGCAGCTCCCAGGAGGCCAGCTCCTACGAGCAGTACTTC. This codes for CASSSQEASSYEQYF.

The table lists this clonotype with many counts. V gene TRBV20-1 combines with J gene TRBJ2-5; D gene ambiguous. V lost 2 bases, J lost 2 bases, and 3 bases lay in between. Germline V gives CDR1 DFQATT, CDR2 SNEGSKA (reference sequence). CDR3 length: 11 amino acids. DNA for the CDR3: TGCAGTGCTAGACCGCAAGAGACCCAGTACTTC. Translation gives CSARPQETQYF.

This clonotype has just one count. A read error may be the cause here, since a much bigger clone is one base away. The chain uses TRBV12-3 or TRBV12-4 and TRBJ2-1; D call uncertain. The CDR3 loop spans 15 amino acids. The V and J ends lost 2 bases and 7 bases respectively, with 15 bases between them. The CDR3 loop reads CASSLNSRSWNEQFF. In DNA form, the CDR3 reads TGTGCCAGCAGTTTAAATAGCAGGTCATGGAATGAGCAGTTCTTC.

This clonotype was seen at least ten times. The chain uses TRBV10-2 and TRBJ2-1; D not resolved. The V gene lost 6 bases and the J gene lost 0 bases, with 15 bases spanning the gap. From germline, CDR1 is WSHSY and CDR2 SAAADI. This CDR3 has 16 residues. CDR3: CASSPLEGFSYNEQFF. In nucleotides, the CDR3 is TGCGCCAGCAGCCCGCTAGAAGGATTCTCCTACAATGAGCAGTTCTTC.

This clonotype came up once. Its ends do not fully match the called genes, so a read error is possible. The chain uses TRBV10-3 and TRBJ2-2, with D possibly matching TRBD2 (7 bases). The CDR3 covers 16 residues. Germline assignment: CDR1 ENHRY and CDR2 SYGVKD. The CDR3 sequence: CAISGGGPTNTGGLFF. The CDR3 DNA follows: TGTGCCATCAGTGGGGGGGGGCCGACCAACACCGGGGGGCTGTTTTTT.

This clonotype has a count of ten or more. V usage is TRBV7-3 and J usage is TRBJ2-1, with a possible D match to TRBD2 (6 bases). V was cut by 1 base and J by 6 bases, with 16 bases left in between. The V gene's germline CDR1 is SGHTA and CDR2 FQGTGA. The CDR3 length is 16 residues. As DNA, the CDR3 is TGTGCCAGCAGCTTAATCCTCCCGGGAGCTATCAATGAGCAGTTCTTC. Amino acid sequence: CASSLILPGAINEQFF.

This clonotype appeared many times. The chain uses TRBV20-1 and TRBJ1-4; D is ambiguous. V dropped 4 bases and J dropped 5 bases, with 8 bases sitting between them. The germline V gene has CDR1 DFQATT and CDR2 SNEGSKA (reference sequence). CDR3 length: 12 amino acids. This chain's CDR3 is CSAKQLNEKLFF. As DNA, the CDR3 is TGCAGTGCTAAACAGCTCAATGAAAAACTGTTTTTT.

This clonotype came up many times. V gene TRBV18 combines with J gene TRBJ2-7, with 10 bases lining up with TRBD1. Germline loops: CDR1 KGHSH, CDR2 LQKENI. The CDR3 is made up of 14 amino acids. Trimming took 3 bases from V and 5 from J; bases not matched to a gene: 4. CDR3 in DNA: TGTGCCAGCTCACCGGACAGGGGGTACAACGAGCAGTACTTC. Translated: CASSPDRGYNEQYF.

This clonotype was recorded many times. The V call is TRBV7-2, the J call TRBJ2-3, with TRBD2 matching 9 bases. There are 16 residues in the CDR3. The germline gives CDR1 SGHTA, CDR2 FQGNSA. V lost 5 bases and J lost 4; bases outside the gene matches: 10. CDR3 loop: CASSPLAGVGADTQYF. DNA of the CDR3: TGTGCCAGCAGCCCCTTAGCGGGAGTGGGGGCAGATACGCAGTATTTT.